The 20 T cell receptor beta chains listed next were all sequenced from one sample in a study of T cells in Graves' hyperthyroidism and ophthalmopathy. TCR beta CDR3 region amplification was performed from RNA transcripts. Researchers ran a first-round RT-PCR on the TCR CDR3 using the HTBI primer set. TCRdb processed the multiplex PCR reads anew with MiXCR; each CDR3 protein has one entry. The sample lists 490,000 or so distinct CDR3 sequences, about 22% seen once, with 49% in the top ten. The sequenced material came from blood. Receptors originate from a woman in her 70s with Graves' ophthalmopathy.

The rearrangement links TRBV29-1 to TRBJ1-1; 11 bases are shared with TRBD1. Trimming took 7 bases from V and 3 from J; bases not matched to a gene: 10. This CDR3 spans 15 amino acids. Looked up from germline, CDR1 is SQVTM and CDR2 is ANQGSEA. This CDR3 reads CSDMGTGGTDTEAFF. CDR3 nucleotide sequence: TGCAGCGACATGGGGACAGGGGGGACGGACACTGAAGCTTTCTTT.

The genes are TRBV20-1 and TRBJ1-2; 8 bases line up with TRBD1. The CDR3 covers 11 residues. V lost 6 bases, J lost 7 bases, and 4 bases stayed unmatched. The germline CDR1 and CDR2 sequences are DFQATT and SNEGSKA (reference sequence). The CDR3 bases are TGCAGTGCACCAGGGGGCGTTGGCTACACCTTC. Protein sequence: CSAPGGVGYTF.

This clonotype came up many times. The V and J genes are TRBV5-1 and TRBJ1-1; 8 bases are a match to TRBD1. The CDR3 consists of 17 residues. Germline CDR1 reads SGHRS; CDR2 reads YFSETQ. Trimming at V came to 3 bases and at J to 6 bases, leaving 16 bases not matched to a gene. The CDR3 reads CASSSRDRSVRMAEAFF. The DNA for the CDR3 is TGCGCCAGCAGCTCCCGGGACAGGTCCGTTCGGATGGCTGAAGCTTTCTTT. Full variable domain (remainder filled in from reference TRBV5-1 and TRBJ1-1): KAGVTQTPRYLIKTRGQQVTLSCSPISGHRSVSWYQQTPGQGLQFLFEYFSETQRNKGNFPGRFSGRQFSNSRSEMNVSTLELGDSALYLCASSSRDRSVRMAEAFFGQGTRLTVV.

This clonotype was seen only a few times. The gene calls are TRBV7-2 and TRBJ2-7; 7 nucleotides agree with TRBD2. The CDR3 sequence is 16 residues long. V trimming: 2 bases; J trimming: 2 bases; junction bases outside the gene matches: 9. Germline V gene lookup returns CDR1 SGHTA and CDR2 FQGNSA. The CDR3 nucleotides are TGTGCCAGCAGCTTATATTCCGTGGGAGGGGCCTACGAGCAGTACTTC. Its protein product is CASSLYSVGGAYEQYF.

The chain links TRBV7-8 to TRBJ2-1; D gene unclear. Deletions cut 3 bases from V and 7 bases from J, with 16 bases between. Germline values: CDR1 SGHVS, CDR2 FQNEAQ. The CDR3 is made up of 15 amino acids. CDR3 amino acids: CASSFRPDNGNEQFF. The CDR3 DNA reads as TGTGCCAGCAGCTTTCGGCCTGATAACGGGAATGAGCAGTTCTTC.

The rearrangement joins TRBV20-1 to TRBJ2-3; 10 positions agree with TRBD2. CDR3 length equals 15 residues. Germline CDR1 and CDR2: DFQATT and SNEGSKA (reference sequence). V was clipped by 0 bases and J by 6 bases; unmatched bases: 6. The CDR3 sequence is CSARDLAGVHDTQYF. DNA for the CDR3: TGCAGTGCTAGAGATCTAGCGGGAGTTCACGATACGCAGTATTTT.

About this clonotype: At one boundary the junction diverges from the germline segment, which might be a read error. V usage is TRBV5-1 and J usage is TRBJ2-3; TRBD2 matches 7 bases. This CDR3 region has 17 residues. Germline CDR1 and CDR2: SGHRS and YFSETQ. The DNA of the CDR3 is TGTGCCCGCAGCCCCGAAGGGGCGCGGGACTACACAGATACGCAGTATTTT. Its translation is CARSPEGARDYTDTQYF.

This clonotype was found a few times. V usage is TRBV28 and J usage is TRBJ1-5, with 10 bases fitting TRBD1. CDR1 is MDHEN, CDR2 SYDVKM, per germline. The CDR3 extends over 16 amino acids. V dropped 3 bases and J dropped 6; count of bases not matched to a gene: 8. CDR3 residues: CASSFWDRGIRQPQHF. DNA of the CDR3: TGTGCCAGCAGTTTCTGGGACAGGGGAATCCGTCAGCCCCAGCATTTT.

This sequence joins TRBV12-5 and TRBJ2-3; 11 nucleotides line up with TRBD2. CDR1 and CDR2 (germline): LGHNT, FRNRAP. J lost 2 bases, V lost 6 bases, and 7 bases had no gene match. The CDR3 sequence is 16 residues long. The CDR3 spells CASGLGLAGFTDTQYF. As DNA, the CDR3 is TGTGCTAGTGGCCTAGGACTAGCGGGTTTCACAGATACGCAGTATTTT.

The CDR3 region has the DNA TGTGCCAGCAGAGCAGGGGGTGAGCAGCCCCAGCATTTT. It translates to CASRAGGEQPQHF. The chain joins TRBV28 to TRBJ1-5; 7 nucleotides agree with TRBD1. The CDR3 loop spans 13 amino acids. Germline V CDR1 and CDR2: MDHEN, SYDVKM. Trimming removed 6 bases from V and 7 bases from J; junction bases left unmatched: 6.

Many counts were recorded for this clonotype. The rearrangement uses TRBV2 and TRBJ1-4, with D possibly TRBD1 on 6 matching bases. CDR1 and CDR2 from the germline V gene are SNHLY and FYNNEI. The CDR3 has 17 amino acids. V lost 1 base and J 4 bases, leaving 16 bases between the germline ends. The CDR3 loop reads CASSEGSGVAYNEKLFF. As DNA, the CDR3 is TGTGCCAGCAGTGAAGGTTCAGGGGTGGCCTATAATGAAAAACTGTTTTTT.

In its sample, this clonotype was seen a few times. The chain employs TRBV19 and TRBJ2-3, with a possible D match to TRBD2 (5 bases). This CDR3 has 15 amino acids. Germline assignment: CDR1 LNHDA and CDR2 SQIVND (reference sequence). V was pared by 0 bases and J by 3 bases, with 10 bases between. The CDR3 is CASSIDRGRTDTQYF. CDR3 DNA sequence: TGTGCCAGTAGTATAGACCGGGGAAGAACAGATACGCAGTATTTT. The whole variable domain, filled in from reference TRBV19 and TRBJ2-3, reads DGGITQSPKYLFRKEGQNVTLSCEQNLNHDAMYWYRQDPGQGLRLIYYSQIVNDFQKGDIAEGYSVSREKKESFPLTVTSAQKNPTAFYLCASSIDRGRTDTQYFGPGTRLTVL.

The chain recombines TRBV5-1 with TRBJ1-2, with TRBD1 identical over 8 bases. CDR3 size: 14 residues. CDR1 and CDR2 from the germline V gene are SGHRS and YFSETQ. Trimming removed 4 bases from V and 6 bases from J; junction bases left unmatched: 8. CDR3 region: CASSGGQVWDGYTF. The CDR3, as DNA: TGCGCCAGCAGCGGGGGACAGGTGTGGGATGGCTACACCTTC.

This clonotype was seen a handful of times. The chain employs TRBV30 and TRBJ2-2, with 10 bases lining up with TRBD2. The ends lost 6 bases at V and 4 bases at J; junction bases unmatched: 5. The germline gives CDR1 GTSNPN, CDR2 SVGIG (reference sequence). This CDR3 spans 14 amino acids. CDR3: CACAGTSVTGELFF. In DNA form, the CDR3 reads TGTGCCTGTGCCGGGACTAGCGTCACCGGGGAGCTGTTTTTT.

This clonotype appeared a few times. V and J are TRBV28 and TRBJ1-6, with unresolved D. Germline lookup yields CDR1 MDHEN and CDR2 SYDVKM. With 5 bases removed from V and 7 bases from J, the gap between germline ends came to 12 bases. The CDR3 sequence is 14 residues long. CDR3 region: CASSGTLVNSPLHF. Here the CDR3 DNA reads TGTGCCAGCAGTGGCACTTTAGTAAATTCACCCCTCCACTTT.

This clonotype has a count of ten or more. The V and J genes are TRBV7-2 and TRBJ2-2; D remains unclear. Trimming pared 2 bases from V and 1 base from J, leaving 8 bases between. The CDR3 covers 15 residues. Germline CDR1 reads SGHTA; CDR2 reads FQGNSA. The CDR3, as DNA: TGTGCCAGCAGCTTAAATCCCCGGAACACCGGGGAGCTGTTTTTT. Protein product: CASSLNPRNTGELFF.

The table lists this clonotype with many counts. The CDR3 coding sequence is TGTGCCAGCAGCCCGACTAGCACAGATACGCAGTATTTT. Amino acids: CASSPTSTDTQYF. The chain employs TRBV28 and TRBJ2-3; no clear D gene. The CDR3 is made up of 13 amino acids. V lost 6 bases and J lost 0, with 7 bases in between. Germline V gene data show CDR1 as MDHEN and CDR2 as SYDVKM.

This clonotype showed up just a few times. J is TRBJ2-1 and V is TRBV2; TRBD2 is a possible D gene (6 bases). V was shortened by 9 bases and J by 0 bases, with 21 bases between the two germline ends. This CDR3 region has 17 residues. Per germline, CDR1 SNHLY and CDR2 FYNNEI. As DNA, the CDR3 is TGTGCCAGTAAATCCCCCCCTAGCGCTGACTCCTACAATGAGCAGTTCTTC. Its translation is CASKSPPSADSYNEQFF. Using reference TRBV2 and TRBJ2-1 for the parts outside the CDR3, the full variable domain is EPEVTQTPSHQVTQMGQEVILRCVPISNHLYFYWYRQILGQKVEFLVSFYNNEISEKSEIFDDQFSVERPDGSNFTLKIRSTKLEDSAMYFCASKSPPSADSYNEQFFGPGTRLTVL.

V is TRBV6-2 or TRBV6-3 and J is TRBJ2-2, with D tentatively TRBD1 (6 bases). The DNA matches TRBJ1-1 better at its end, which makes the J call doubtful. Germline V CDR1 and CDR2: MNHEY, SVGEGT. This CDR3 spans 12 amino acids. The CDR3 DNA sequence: TGTGCCAGCCGGGAGTCCCAGGGGAGTGCTTTCTTT. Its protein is CASRESQGSAFF.

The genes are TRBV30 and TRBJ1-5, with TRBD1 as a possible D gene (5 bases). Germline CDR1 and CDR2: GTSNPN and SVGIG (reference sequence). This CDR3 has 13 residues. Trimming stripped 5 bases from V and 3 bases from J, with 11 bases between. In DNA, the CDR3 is TGTGCCTGGTCCAGGGAGACCAATCAGCCCCAGCATTTT. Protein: CAWSRETNQPQHF.